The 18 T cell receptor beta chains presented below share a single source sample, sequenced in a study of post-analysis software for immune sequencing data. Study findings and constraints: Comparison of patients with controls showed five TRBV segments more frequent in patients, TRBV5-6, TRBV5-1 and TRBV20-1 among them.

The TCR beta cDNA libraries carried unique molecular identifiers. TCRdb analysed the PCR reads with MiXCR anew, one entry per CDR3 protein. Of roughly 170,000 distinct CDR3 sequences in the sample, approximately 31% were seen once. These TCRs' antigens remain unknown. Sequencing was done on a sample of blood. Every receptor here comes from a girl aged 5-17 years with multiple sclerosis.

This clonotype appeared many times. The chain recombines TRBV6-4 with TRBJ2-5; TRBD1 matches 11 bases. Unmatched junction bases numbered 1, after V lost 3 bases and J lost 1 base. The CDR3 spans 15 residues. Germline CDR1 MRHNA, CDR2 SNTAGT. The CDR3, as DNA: TGTGCCAGCAGTGAGGGGACAGGGGGCCAAGAGACCCAGTACTTC. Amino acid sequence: CASSEGTGGQETQYF.

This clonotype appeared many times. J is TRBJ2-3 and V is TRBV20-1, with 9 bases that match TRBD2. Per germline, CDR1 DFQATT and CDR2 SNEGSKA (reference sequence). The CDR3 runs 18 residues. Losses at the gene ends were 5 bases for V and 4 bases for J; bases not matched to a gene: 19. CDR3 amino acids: CSAVDSTAAGGSSDTQYF. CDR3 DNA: TGCAGTGCTGTCGATTCCACCGCAGCGGGGGGAAGCTCAGATACGCAGTATTTT.

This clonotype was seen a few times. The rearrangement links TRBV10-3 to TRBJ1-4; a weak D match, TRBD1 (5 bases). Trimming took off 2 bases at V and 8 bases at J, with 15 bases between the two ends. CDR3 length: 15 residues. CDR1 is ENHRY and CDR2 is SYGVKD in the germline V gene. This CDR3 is CAISEPGQVREKLFF. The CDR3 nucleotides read TGTGCCATCAGTGAGCCGGGGCAGGTCCGCGAAAAACTGTTTTTT.

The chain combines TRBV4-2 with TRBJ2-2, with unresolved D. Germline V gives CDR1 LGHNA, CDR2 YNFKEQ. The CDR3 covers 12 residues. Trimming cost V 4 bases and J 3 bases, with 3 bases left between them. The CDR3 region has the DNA TGTGCCAGCAGCCGGGACACCGGGGAGCTGTTTTTT. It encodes CASSRDTGELFF.

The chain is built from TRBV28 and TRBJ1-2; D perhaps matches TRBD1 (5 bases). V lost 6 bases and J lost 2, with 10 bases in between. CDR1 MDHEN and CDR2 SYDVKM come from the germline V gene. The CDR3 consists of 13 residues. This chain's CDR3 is CASSRDGNYGYTF. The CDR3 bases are TGTGCCAGCAGCCGGGACGGGAACTATGGCTACACCTTC.

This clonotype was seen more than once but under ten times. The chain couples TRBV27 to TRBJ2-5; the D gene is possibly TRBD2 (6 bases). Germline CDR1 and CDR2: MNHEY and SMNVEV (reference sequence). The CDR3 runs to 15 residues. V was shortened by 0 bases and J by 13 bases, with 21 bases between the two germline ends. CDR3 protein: CASSLSVGAGYARYF. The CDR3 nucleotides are TGTGCCAGCAGTTTATCGGTCGGGGCGGGGTATGCTCGGTACTTC.

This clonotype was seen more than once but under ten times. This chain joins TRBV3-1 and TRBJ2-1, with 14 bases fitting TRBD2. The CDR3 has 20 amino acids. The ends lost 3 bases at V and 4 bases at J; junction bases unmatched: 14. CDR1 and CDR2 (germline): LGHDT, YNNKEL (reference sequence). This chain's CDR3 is CASSHAGTSGRSPPYNEQFF. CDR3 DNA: TGTGCCAGCAGCCACGCCGGGACTAGCGGGAGATCCCCCCCGTACAATGAGCAGTTCTTC.

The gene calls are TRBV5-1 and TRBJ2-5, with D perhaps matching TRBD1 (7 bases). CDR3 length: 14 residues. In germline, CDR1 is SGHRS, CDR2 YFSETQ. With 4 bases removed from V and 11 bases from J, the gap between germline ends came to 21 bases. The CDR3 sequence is CASSEATGRNEQYF. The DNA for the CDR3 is TGCGCCAGCAGCGAAGCGACAGGGAGGAATGAGCAGTACTTC.

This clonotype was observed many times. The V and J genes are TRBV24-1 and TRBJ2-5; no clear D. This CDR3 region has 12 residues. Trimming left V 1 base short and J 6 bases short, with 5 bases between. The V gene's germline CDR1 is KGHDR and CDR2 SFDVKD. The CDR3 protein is CATSDLEKTQYF. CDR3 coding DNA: TGTGCCACCAGTGATTTAGAGAAGACCCAGTACTTC.

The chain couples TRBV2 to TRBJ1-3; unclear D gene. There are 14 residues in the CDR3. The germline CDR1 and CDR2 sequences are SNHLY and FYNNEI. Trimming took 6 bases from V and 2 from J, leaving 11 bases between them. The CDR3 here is CASRPQITGNTIYF. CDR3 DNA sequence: TGTGCCAGCAGGCCCCAGATCACTGGAAACACCATATATTTT. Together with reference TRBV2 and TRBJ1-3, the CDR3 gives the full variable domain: EPEVTQTPSHQVTQMGQEVILRCVPISNHLYFYWYRQILGQKVEFLVSFYNNEISEKSEIFDDQFSVERPDGSNFTLKIRSTKLEDSAMYFCASRPQITGNTIYFGEGSWLTVV.

CDR3 sequence (DNA): TGTGCCAGCAGTTGGGCCGCCTCTGGGGCCAACGTCCTGACTTTC. Translation gives CASSWAASGANVLTF. The rearrangement uses TRBV6-2 or TRBV6-3 and TRBJ2-6; D not resolved. Germline CDR1 and CDR2: MNHEY and SVGEGT. The CDR3 extends over 15 amino acids. V was cut by 4 bases and J by 0 bases, with 7 bases left in between.

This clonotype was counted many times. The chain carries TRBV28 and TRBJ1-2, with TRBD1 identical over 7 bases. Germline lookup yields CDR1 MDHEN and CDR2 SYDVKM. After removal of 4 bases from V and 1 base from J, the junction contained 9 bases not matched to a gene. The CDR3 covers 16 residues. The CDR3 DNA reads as TGTGCCAGCAGTTCAGAACAGGGGTCTCTTAACTATGGCTACACCTTC. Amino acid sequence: CASSSEQGSLNYGYTF.

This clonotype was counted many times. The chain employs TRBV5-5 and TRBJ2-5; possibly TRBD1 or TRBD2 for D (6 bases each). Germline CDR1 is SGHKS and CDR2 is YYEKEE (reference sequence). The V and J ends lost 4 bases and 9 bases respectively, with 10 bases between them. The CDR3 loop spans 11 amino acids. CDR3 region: CASSVGGAQYF. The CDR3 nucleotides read TGTGCCAGCAGCGTGGGGGGCGCCCAGTACTTC.

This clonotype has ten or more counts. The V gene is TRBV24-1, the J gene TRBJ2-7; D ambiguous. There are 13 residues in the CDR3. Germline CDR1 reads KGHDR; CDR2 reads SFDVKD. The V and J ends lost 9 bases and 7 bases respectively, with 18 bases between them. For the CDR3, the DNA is TGTGCCACCCCCCCTTGGGCCCCCGGGGAGCAGTACTTC. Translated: CATPPWAPGEQYF.

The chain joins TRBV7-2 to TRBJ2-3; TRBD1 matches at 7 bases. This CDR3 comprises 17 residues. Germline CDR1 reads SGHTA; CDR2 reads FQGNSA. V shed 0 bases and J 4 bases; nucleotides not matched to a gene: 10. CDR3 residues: CASSLAPQGPVADTQYF. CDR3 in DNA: TGTGCCAGCAGCTTAGCCCCACAGGGGCCGGTGGCAGATACGCAGTATTTT.

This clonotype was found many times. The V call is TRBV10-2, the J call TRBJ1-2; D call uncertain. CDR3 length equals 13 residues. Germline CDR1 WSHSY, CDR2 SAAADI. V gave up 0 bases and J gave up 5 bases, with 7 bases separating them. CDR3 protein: CASSESGIYGYTF. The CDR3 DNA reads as TGCGCCAGCAGTGAGTCGGGGATTTATGGCTACACCTTC.

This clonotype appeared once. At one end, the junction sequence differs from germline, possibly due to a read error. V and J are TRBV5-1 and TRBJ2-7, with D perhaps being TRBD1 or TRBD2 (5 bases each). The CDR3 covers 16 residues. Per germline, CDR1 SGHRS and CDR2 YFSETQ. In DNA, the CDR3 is TGCGCCAGCAGCTTAACCGGGACCGGAACCTCCTACGGGCAGTACTTC. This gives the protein CASSLTGTGTSYGQYF.

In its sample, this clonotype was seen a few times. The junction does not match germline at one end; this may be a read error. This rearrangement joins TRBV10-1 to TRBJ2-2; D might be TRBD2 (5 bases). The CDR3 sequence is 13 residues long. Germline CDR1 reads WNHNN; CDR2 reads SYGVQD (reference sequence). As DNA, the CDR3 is TGCGCCAGCAATGAGGACCGGGGCGGGGAGCTGTTTTTT. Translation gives CASNEDRGGELFF.